A selection of T cell receptor beta chains follows, all from one sample in a study of T cell repertoires in cytomegalovirus infection. TCRdb processed the reads anew with MiXCR; each CDR3 protein has one entry. The data show about 50,000 distinct CDR3 sequences, about 19% seen once. Antigen specificity for these receptors is unknown. Specimen: CD8+ T cells from cultured PBMCs, collected from culture after CMV antigen stimulation. The receptors come from a human donor in good health (CMV status not recorded). Some clones in this sample may be carry-over from other donors' samples. CDR3s include the opening cysteine and the closing phenylalanine or tryptophan. The D gene is left open where the match is weak.

V	D	J	CDR3
TRBV9	TRBD1	TRBJ2-1	CASSVRLGQGLHNEQFF
TRBV11-3	NA	TRBJ2-3	CASSLEGGASTDTQYF
TRBV25-1	NA	TRBJ2-3	CASSEVTLADTQYF
TRBV6-6	NA	TRBJ2-3	CASSYRPSEGAQYF
TRBV27	NA	TRBJ1-1	CASSLGAFTEAFF
TRBV27	NA	TRBJ2-2	CASSLGGTYTGELFF
TRBV4-3	NA	TRBJ1-5	CASSQDPRGGNQPQHF
TRBV11-2	NA	TRBJ2-2	CASSSHTGELFF
TRBV25-1	NA	TRBJ2-7	CASSDTDLEQYF
TRBV4-1	TRBD1	TRBJ2-4	CASSQEQGTPQF
TRBV4-1	NA	TRBJ1-5	CASSQDPRNSNQPQHF
TRBV7-9	NA	TRBJ1-1	CASREVNTEAFF
TRBV6-2/TRBV6-3	NA	TRBJ2-6	CASSREPSGANVLTF
TRBV29-1	NA	TRBJ1-1	CSVEDRTPEGTEAFF
TRBV28	NA	TRBJ2-1	CASSFGGLVGDEQFF
TRBV7-2	NA	TRBJ2-7	CASSFRRGPYEQYF
TRBV7-2	TRBD1	TRBJ2-1	CASSLAVTGYNEQFF
TRBV7-3	TRBD1	TRBJ1-2	CASSLDRGPGGYTF
TRBV7-6	NA	TRBJ1-1	CASSATQGLNTEAFF
TRBV7-2	TRBD1	TRBJ1-3	CASSLGREQGAGNTIYF
TRBV4-1	TRBD2	TRBJ2-5	CASSQGGDRTQYF
TRBV6-2/TRBV6-3	NA	TRBJ1-1	CASRYTQNTEAFF
TRBV27	NA	TRBJ1-1	CASSLGGRGNTEAFF
TRBV6-5	TRBD1	TRBJ2-7	CASRQGLHEQYF
TRBV7-8	NA	TRBJ1-1	CASSLAGDPEAFF
TRBV20-1	TRBD2	TRBJ2-3	CSARRKAGGSDTQYF
TRBV7-3	NA	TRBJ1-1	CASSLTEAFF
TRBV6-5	NA	TRBJ2-7	CASSYSAADLSYEQYF
TRBV12-3/TRBV12-4	TRBD1	TRBJ2-7	CASSSTGREQYF
TRBV11-2	TRBD2	TRBJ2-3	CASSLVWGGELGTDTQYF
TRBV7-9	TRBD1	TRBJ2-7	CASSLGQGATDEQYF
TRBV6-8	NA	TRBJ1-5	CASSYLETNSNQPQHF
TRBV7-6	NA	TRBJ1-1	CASSLTGATEAFF
TRBV27	NA	TRBJ2-3	CASRAGAVDTQYF
TRBV7-8	NA	TRBJ1-5	CASSYDLTGLNQPQHF
TRBV7-2	NA	TRBJ1-6	CASSLWRNYNSPLHF
TRBV9	TRBD1	TRBJ1-1	CASSATGDPNTEAFF
TRBV7-6	NA	TRBJ1-1	CASVSLNTEAFF
TRBV7-9	NA	TRBJ1-2	CASRGDVGGYTF
TRBV12-3/TRBV12-4	NA	TRBJ1-1	CASTGPGVTEAFF
TRBV12-3/TRBV12-4	NA	TRBJ2-1	CASSTDSGHFF
TRBV7-2	NA	TRBJ2-5	CASSLFRTAVVREETQYF
TRBV7-9	TRBD1	TRBJ2-1	CASSSDRAYEQFF
TRBV4-2	NA	TRBJ1-6	CASSLTAAQGKDSPLHF
TRBV7-9	NA	TRBJ1-1	CASSLPGWDTEAFF
TRBV7-8	TRBD1	TRBJ1-1	CASSATGHLNTEAFF
TRBV6-2/TRBV6-3	NA	TRBJ2-7	CASSIAQRSEQYF
TRBV12-3/TRBV12-4	NA	TRBJ1-1	CASSFRGIRTEAFF
TRBV28	NA	TRBJ2-7	CASSFGRSYEQYF
TRBV7-8	TRBD1	TRBJ1-6	CASTLSQGAVNSPLHF
TRBV4-1	NA	TRBJ1-2	CASSQVDSGDGYTF